Presented here are 3 T cell receptor beta chains from one specimen sequenced in a study of T cell repertoires in cytomegalovirus infection. No cognate antigen is known for these TCRs. MiXCR, applied by TCRdb to the reads, yields one record per CDR3 protein. In the table there are some 310,000 distinct CDR3 sequences, around 25% of which are singletons. The specimen was cultured PBMCs, collected from culture after CMV antigen stimulation. These receptors came from a human donor in good health (CMV status not recorded). Some clones in this sample may be carry-over from other donors' samples.

In this sample, this clonotype turned up a few times. The V and J genes are TRBV6-2 or TRBV6-3 and TRBJ2-1; a weak D match, TRBD2 (6 bases). The CDR3 is 15 residues long. The germline gives CDR1 MNHEY, CDR2 SVGEGT. With 8 bases removed from V and 7 bases from J, the gap between germline ends came to 21 bases. CDR3 DNA sequence: TGTGCCAGCCTGGGGGGAGCCGTAATTAGGAATGAGCAGTTCTTC. It specifies CASLGGAVIRNEQFF.

The chain employs TRBV7-9 and TRBJ1-2; tentative D call: TRBD1 (5 bases). Germline V gene data show CDR1 as SEHNR and CDR2 as FQNEAQ (reference sequence). V dropped 5 bases and J dropped 7 bases, with 11 bases sitting between them. CDR3 size: 12 residues. Written as DNA, the CDR3 is TGTGCCAGCAGCAGGGACGGGGCTGGCTACACCTTC. Its translation is CASSRDGAGYTF.

This sequence joins TRBV29-1 and TRBJ1-2, with D perhaps matching TRBD1 (6 bases). CDR3 length: 14 amino acids. Trimming removed 1 base from V and 4 bases from J, with 13 bases in between. Germline V gives CDR1 SQVTM, CDR2 ANQGSEA. The CDR3 DNA is TGCAGCGTTGAAGGGGGGGGCAGGATCTATGGCTACACCTTC. It specifies CSVEGGGRIYGYTF.